This record looks at one T cell receptor (beta chain) sequence and its context. Profiled with immunoSEQ multiplex PCR; TCRdb holds only in-frame clones, not every one. The sample shows 210,000 or so clones, 70% to 90% of them seen only once. Participants were aged about 18 to 90 years, lived in over 20 US areas, and enrolled virtually. Assignment of participants to cohorts was predicated upon participant-reported clinical history. The CDR3 is made up of 16 amino acids. V lost 0 bases to trimming and J lost 0 bases, with 9 bases between them. Germline V lookup: CDR1 SEHNR, CDR2 FQNEAQ (reference sequence). These data belong to a study of blood T cell repertoires in COVID-19. Study-wide background: PBMCs, B-cell-depleted T cells, or T cells were the source of the cDNA or gDNA that made up the material.

The sequence was obtained from a man under 40 who had recovered from COVID-19. The J gene is TRBJ2-1, the V gene TRBV7-9; no reliable D call. The source material was PBMCs or T cells enriched from blood (not recorded which). DNA of the CDR3: TGTGCCAGCAGCTTAGCTTCGATCAGCTCCTACAATGAGCAGTTCTTC. This sequence encodes CASSLASISSYNEQFF.